The present T cell receptor beta chain was sequenced within a study of radiotherapy plus CTLA-4 blockade in lung cancer. Overall study: Among patients, about 17% showed objective responses, and approximately 31% had disease control. Study-wide findings and caveats: After treatment with radiotherapy plus ipilimumab, TCR clones that came from the tumor expanded in blood. Reportedly, early blood T cell clone dynamics best predicted response, with interferon-beta.

Receiving focal radiation plus CTLA-4 blockade with ipilimumab were patients who had chemo-refractory metastatic non-small-cell lung cancer. In regard to this clone: The antigen is unknown.

CDR3 length equals 12 residues. The ends were cut back, 4 bases at V and 8 bases at J, with 12 bases in the middle. Germline CDR1 reads SGHNT; CDR2 reads YYREEE (reference sequence). Method: immunoSEQ multiplex PCR; TCRdb's copy keeps in-frame clones and lacks some. The data hold roughly 98,000 clones, with around 86% observed a single time. V gene TRBV5-4 combines with J gene TRBJ1-1, with D maybe TRBD1 (6 bases). The starting material was peripheral blood, obtained from a patient treated with radiotherapy plus ipilimumab. This TCR was recovered from a human donor with non-small cell lung cancer that progressed on radiotherapy plus ipilimumab. DNA of the CDR3: TGTGCCAGCAGCAAAAACAGGGACGAAGCTTTCTTT. This translates into CASSKNRDEAFF. The whole variable domain, remainder taken from reference TRBV5-4 and TRBJ1-1, is ETGVTQSPTHLIKTRGQQVTLRCSSQSGHNTVSWYQQALGQGPQFIFQYYREEENGRGNFPPRFSGLQFPNYSSELNVNALELDDSALYLCASSKNRDEAFFGQGTRLTVV.